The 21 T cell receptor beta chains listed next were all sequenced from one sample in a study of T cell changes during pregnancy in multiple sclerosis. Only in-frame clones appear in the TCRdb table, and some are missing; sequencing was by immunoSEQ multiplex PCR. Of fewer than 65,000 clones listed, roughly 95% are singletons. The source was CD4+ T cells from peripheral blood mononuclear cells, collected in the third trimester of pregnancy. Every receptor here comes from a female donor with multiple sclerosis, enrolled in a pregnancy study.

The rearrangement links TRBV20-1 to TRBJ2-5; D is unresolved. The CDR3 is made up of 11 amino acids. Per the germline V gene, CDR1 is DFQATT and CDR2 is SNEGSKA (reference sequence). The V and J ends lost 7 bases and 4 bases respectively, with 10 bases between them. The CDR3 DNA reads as TGCAGTGGTCGAGCTGGAGAGACCCAGTACTTC. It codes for CSGRAGETQYF.

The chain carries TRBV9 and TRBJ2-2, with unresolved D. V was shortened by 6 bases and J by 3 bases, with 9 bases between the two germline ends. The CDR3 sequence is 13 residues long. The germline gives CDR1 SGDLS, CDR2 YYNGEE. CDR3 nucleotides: TGTGCCAGCACCGGTCGGTACACCGGGGAGCTGTTTTTT. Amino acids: CASTGRYTGELFF.

The CDR3 nucleotides read TGTGCCAGCAAGTCGACAGGGGAGGTTTCCGGGGAGCTGTTTTTT. Its translation is CASKSTGEVSGELFF. The chain links TRBV19 to TRBJ2-2; 8 bases agree with TRBD1. The germline gives CDR1 LNHDA, CDR2 SQIVND (reference sequence). V dropped 9 bases and J dropped 6; count of bases not matched to a gene: 12. This CDR3 contains 15 residues.

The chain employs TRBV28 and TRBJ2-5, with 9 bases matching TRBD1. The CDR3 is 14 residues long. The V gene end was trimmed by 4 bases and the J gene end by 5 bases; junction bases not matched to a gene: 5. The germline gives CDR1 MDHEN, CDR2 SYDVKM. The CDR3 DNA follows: TGTGCCAGCAGTTCCCCCGGGACAGGGGAGACCCAGTACTTC. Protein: CASSSPGTGETQYF.

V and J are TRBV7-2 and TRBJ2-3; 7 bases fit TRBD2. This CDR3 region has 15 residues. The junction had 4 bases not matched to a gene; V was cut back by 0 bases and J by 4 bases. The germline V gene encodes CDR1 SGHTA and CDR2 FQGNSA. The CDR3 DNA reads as TGTGCCAGCAGCTTAGCGGGAGGGCCGGCAGATACGCAGTATTTT. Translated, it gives CASSLAGGPADTQYF.

CDR3 sequence: CASSPRTSRNNEQFF. The DNA for the CDR3 is TGTGCCAGCAGCCCGAGGACTAGCAGAAACAATGAGCAGTTCTTC. The V call is TRBV11-3, the J call TRBJ2-1, with 8 nucleotides matching TRBD2. Looked up from germline, CDR1 is SGHNT and CDR2 is YENEEA. With 5 bases clipped from V and 5 bases from J, the junction kept 8 bases outside the gene matches. This CDR3 contains 15 residues.

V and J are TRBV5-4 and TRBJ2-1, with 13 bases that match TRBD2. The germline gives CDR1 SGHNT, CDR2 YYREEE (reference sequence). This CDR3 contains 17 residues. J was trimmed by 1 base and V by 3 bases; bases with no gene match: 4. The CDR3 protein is CASSSRTSGGSYNEQFF. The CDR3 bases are TGTGCCAGCAGCTCCAGGACTAGCGGGGGTTCCTACAATGAGCAGTTCTTC.

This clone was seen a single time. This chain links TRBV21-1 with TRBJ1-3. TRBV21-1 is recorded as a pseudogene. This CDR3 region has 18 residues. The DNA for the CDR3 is TGTGCCAGCAGCAAAGTTTTCTCCGGAGCGGGTTCTGGAAACACCATATATTTT. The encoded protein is CASSKVFSGAGSGNTIYF.

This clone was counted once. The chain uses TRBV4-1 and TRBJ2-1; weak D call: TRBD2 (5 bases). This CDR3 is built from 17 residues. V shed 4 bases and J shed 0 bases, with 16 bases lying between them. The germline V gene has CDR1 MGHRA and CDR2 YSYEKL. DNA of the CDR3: TGCGCCAGCAGCCTCTTACCCCGTGGGAGCTCCTACAATGAGCAGTTCTTC. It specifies CASSLLPRGSSYNEQFF.

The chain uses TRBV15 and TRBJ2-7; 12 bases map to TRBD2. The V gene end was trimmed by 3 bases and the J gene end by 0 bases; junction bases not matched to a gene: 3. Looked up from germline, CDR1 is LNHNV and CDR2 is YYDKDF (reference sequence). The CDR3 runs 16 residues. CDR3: CATSRVLAGGSYEQYF. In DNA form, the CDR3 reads TGTGCCACCAGCAGGGTACTAGCGGGGGGCTCCTACGAGCAGTACTTC.

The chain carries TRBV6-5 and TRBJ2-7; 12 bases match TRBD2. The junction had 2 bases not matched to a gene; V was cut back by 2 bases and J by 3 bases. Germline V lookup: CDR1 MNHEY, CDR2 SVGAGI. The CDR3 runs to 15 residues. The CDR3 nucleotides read TGTGCCAGCAGTTACCGGACTAGCGGGAACTACGAGCAGTACTTC. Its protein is CASSYRTSGNYEQYF.

The DNA for the CDR3 is TGTGCCAGCACGCGGGTAGAATATGGCTACACCTTC. This encodes CASTRVEYGYTF. The chain employs TRBV2 and TRBJ1-2; D gene unclear. V gave up 7 bases and J gave up 5 bases, with 11 bases separating them. CDR1 SNHLY and CDR2 FYNNEI come from the germline V gene. The CDR3 covers 12 residues.

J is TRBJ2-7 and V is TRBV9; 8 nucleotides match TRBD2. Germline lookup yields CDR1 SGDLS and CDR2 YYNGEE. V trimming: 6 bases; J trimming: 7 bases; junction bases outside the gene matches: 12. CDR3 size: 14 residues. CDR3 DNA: TGTGCCAGCAATATTGGAAGCGGGAGCCAGGAGCAGTACTTC. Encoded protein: CASNIGSGSQEQYF.

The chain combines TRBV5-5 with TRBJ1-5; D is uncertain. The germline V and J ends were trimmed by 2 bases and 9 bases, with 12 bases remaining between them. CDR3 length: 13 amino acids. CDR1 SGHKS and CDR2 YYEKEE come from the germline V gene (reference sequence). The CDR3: CASSFAEGGPQHF. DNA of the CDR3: TGTGCCAGCAGCTTTGCTGAAGGAGGGCCCCAGCATTTT. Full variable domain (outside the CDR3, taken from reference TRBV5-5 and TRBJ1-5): DAGVTQSPTHLIKTRGQQVTLRCSPISGHKSVSWYQQVLGQGPQFIFQYYEKEERGRGNFPDRFSARQFPNYSSELNVNALLLGDSALYLCASSFAEGGPQHFGDGTRLSIL.

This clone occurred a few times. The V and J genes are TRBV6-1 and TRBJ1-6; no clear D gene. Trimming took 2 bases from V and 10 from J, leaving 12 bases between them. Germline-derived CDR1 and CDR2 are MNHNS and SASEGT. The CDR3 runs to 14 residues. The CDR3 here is CASSELPVRSPLHF. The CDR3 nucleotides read TGTGCCAGCAGTGAATTGCCGGTCAGGTCACCCCTCCACTTT.

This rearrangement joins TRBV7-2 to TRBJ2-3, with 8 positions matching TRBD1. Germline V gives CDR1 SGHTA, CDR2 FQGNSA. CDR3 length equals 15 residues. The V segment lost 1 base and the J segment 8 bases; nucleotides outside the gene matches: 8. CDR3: CASSLGTGSGGTQYF. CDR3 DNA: TGTGCCAGCAGCTTAGGGACAGGGAGTGGAGGTACGCAGTATTTT.

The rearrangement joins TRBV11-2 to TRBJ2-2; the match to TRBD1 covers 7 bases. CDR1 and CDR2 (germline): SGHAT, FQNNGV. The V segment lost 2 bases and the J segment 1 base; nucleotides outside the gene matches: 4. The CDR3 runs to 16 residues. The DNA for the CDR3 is TGTGCCAGCAGCTTATTGGGACAGATGAACACCGGGGAGCTGTTTTTT. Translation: CASSLLGQMNTGELFF.

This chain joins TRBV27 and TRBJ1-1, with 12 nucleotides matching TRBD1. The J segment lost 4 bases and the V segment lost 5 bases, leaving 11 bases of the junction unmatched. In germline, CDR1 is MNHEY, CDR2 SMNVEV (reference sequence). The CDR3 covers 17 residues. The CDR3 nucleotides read TGTGCCAGCAGTCTATACCCGGGACAGGGGGCGGGCACTGAAGCTTTCTTT. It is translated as CASSLYPGQGAGTEAFF.

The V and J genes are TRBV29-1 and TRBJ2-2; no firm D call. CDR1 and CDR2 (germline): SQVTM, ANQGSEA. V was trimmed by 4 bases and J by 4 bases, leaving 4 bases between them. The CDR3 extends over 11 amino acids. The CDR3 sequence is CSVGGTGELFF. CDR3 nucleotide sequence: TGCAGCGTTGGAGGCACCGGGGAGCTGTTTTTT.

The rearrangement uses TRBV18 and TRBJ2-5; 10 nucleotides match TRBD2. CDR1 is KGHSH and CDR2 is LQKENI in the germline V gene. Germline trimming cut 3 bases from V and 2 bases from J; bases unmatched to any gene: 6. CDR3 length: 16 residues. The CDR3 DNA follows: TGTGCCAGCTCACCTAGGACTAGCGGCCCACAAGAGACCCAGTACTTC. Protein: CASSPRTSGPQETQYF.

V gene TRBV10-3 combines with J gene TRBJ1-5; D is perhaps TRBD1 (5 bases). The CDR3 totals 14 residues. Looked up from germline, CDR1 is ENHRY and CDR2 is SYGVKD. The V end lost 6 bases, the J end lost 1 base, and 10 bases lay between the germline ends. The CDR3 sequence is CAISRDLSNQPQHF. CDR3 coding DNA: TGTGCCATCAGCAGGGATTTAAGCAATCAGCCCCAGCATTTT.